Given below is one T cell receptor (beta chain) in context. Authors' processing steps: Reference gene primer amplification gave nucleated cell count estimates. Only in-frame clones appear in the TCRdb table, and some are missing; sequencing was by immunoSEQ multiplex PCR. The V and J calls and clone size were taken over from that table, and D and trimming were inferred from the DNA. The sample carries some 110,000 clones, approximately 80% recorded once. This entry comes from a study of blood T cell repertoires in COVID-19. The overall study: Both acute and convalescent COVID-19 samples were obtained from the United States, Italy and Spain. PBMCs, B-cell-depleted T cells, or T cells provided the cDNA or gDNA that made up the material.

V gave up 0 bases and J gave up 4 bases, with 22 bases separating them. This CDR3 has 19 residues. CDR1 MRHNA and CDR2 SNTAGT come from the germline V gene. Material for sequencing was peripheral blood. This TCR came from a man between 50 and 59 years old with acute or convalescent COVID-19. V and J are TRBV6-4 and TRBJ1-5, with D unclear. The CDR3 nucleotides are TGTGCCAGCAGTGACTCGAAGGCCTTTACAGTCCGGGAGAATCAGCCCCAGCATTTT. Amino acid sequence: CASSDSKAFTVRENQPQHF.